The 8 T cell receptor beta chains below all came from one sample that was sequenced in a study of cytomegalovirus exposure and HLA in healthy donors. The PCR was carried out with 60 Vbeta primers and 13 Jbeta primers. Assay used: immunoSEQ multiplex PCR; TCRdb lists only in-frame clones, some missing. The repertoire consists of 200,000 to 250,000 clones, with around 83% occurring once and the leading ten covering roughly 10%. The specimen sequenced was PBMCs. These receptors were obtained from a woman aged 45-60 years in good health and CMV-seropositive.

Remarks on this clone: This could be a read error, since a much larger clone is one nucleotide away. This sequence joins TRBV7-9 and TRBJ1-2, with 7 bases identical to TRBD1. The germline V gene has CDR1 SEHNR and CDR2 FQNEAQ (reference sequence). The CDR3 runs to 14 residues. The V segment lost 1 base and the J segment 4 bases; nucleotides outside the gene matches: 3. The DNA of the CDR3 is TGTGCCAGCAGCTTAGGACAGGGAGCCTATGGCTACACCTTC. Its protein is CASSLGQGAYGYTF.

The chain uses TRBV19 and TRBJ2-7, with TRBD1 matching 7 bases. There are 15 residues in the CDR3. V gave up 4 bases and J gave up 2 bases; unmatched junction bases: 8. Per germline, CDR1 LNHDA and CDR2 SQIVND (reference sequence). CDR3 amino acids: CASSTPGTAAYEQYF. The CDR3 DNA is TGTGCCAGTAGTACTCCGGGGACAGCCGCCTACGAGCAGTACTTC.

The chain recombines TRBV7-9 with TRBJ1-1; D unclear. The germline V gene encodes CDR1 SEHNR and CDR2 FQNEAQ (reference sequence). V was pared by 6 bases and J by 2 bases, with 10 bases between. CDR3 size: 13 residues. CDR3 residues: CASSRETNTEAFF. DNA for the CDR3: TGTGCCAGCAGTCGTGAGACTAACACTGAAGCTTTCTTT.

The V gene is TRBV11-2, the J gene TRBJ1-3; D unclear. Trimming stripped 1 base from V and 0 bases from J, with 7 bases between. Germline V gene lookup returns CDR1 SGHAT and CDR2 FQNNGV. This CDR3 is 15 amino acids long. The CDR3 protein is CASSLGGISGNTIYF. Written as DNA, the CDR3 is TGTGCCAGCAGCTTAGGCGGTATCTCTGGAAACACCATATATTTT.

The chain links TRBV6-1 to TRBJ1-2, with D possibly matching TRBD1 (5 bases). Trimming took off 7 bases at V and 3 bases at J, with 12 bases between the two ends. Germline V gives CDR1 MNHNS, CDR2 SASEGT. This CDR3 is built from 13 residues. This chain's CDR3 is CASIGWGDYGYTF. The CDR3, as DNA: TGTGCCAGCATTGGGTGGGGCGACTATGGCTACACCTTC.

The chain links TRBV28 to TRBJ1-3; 10 nucleotides line up with TRBD1. V shed 6 bases, J shed 4 bases, and the junction held 6 bases outside the gene matches. Germline V CDR1 and CDR2: MDHEN, SYDVKM. The CDR3 is 15 amino acids. The CDR3 region has the DNA TGTGCCAGCAGCCGACAGGGGGCAGGAGGAAACACCATATATTTT. As protein: CASSRQGAGGNTIYF.

V gene TRBV4-1 combines with J gene TRBJ2-3; 11 bases line up with TRBD2. Germline V gene lookup returns CDR1 MGHRA and CDR2 YSYEKL. The CDR3 loop spans 16 amino acids. After removal of 4 bases from V and 2 bases from J, the junction contained 5 bases not matched to a gene. The CDR3 sequence is CASSRLGLAVTDTQYF. The DNA of the CDR3 is TGCGCCAGCAGCCGATTGGGACTAGCGGTCACAGATACGCAGTATTTT.

The V call is TRBV6-1, the J call TRBJ2-7, with D possibly TRBD1 on 7 matching bases. From germline, CDR1 is MNHNS and CDR2 SASEGT. With 1 base removed from V and 3 bases from J, the gap between germline ends came to 10 bases. The CDR3 loop spans 14 amino acids. Here the CDR3 reads CASSEGQGGYEQYF. The CDR3 DNA reads TGTGCCAGCAGTGAAGGGCAGGGGGGCTACGAGCAGTACTTC.